This entry features one TCR beta chain sequence. Its antigen is undetermined. This sample stems from a study of cytotoxic CD8 clonotypes in ibrutinib-treated CLL. For the study at large: The authors obtained response samples at a median of about 12 months of treatment, range 6 to 36.

TCRdb's table, derived via immunoSEQ multiplex PCR, lists solely in-frame clones and lacks some. The repertoire has about 45,000 clones, 50% to 75% of them found once; the top ten carry around a fifth. This CDR3 has 15 amino acids. From germline, CDR1 is SNHLY and CDR2 FYNNEI. The trim removed 3 bases at V and 7 bases at J, leaving 7 bases unmatched. Overall study findings and caveats: Clonality increased at ibrutinib response, then returned toward baseline at progression.

Sequencing used PBMCs, obtained after 24 months of ibrutinib treatment. This chain connects TRBV2 to TRBJ2-7; 12 nucleotides agree with TRBD2. The TCR was taken from a human donor with chronic lymphocytic leukemia. The CDR3 sequence is CASSDRTSGIREQYF. In DNA, the CDR3 is TGTGCCAGCAGTGATAGGACTAGCGGGATTCGAGAGCAGTACTTC.